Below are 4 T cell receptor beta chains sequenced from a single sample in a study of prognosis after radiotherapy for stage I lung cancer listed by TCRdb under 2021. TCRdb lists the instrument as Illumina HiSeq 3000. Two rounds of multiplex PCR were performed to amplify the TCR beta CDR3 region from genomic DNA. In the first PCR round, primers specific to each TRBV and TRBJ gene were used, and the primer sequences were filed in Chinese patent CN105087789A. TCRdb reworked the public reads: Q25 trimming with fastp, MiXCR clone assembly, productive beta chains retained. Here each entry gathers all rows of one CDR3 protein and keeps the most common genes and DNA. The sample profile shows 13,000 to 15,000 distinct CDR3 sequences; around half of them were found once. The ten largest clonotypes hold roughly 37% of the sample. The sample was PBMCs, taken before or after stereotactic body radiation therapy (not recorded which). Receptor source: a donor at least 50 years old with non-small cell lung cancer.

CDR3: CASNQIGTGELFF. The CDR3 bases are TGTGCCAGCAACCAGATTGGTACCGGGGAGCTGTTTTTT. The chain is built from TRBV7-9 and TRBJ2-2; D remains ambiguous. Germline CDR1 SEHNR, CDR2 FQNEAQ (reference sequence). The length of the CDR3 is 13 residues. The germline V and J ends were trimmed by 7 bases and 5 bases, with 11 bases remaining between them.

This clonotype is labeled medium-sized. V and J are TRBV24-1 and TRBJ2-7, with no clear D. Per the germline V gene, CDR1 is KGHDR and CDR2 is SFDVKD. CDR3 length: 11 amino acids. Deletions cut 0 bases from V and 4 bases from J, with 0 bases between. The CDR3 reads CATSDLYEQYF. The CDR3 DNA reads TGTGCCACCAGTGATTTGTACGAGCAGTACTTC.

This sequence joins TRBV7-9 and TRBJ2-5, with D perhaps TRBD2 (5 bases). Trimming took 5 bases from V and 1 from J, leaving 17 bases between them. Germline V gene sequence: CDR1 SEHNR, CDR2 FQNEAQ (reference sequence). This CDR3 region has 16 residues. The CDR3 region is CASSLTGLEGQETQYF. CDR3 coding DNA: TGTGCCAGCAGCCTAACCGGGCTTGAGGGCCAAGAGACCCAGTACTTC.

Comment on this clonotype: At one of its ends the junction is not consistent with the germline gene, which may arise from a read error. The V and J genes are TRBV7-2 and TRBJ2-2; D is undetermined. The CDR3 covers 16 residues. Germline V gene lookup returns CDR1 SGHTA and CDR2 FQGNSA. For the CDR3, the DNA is TGTGCCAGCAGCTTACTAGGCAGTGGGCTTACCGCGGAGCTGTTTTTT. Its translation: CASSLLGSGLTAELFF.